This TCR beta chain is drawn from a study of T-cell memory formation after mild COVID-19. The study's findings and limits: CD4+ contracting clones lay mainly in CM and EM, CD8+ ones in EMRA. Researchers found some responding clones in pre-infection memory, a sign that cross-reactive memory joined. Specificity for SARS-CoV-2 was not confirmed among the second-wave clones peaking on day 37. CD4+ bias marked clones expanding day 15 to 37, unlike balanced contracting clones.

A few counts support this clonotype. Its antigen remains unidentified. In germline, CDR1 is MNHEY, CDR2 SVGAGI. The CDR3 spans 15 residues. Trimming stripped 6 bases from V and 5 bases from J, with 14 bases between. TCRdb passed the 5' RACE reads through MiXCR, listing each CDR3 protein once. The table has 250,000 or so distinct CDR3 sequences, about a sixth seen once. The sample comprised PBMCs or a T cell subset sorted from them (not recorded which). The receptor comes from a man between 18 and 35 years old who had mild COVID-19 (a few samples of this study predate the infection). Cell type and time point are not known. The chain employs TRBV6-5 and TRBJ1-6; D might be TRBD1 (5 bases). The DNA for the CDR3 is TGTGCCAGCAGGGTCTCGGCAGGGAATAATTCACCCCTCCACTTT. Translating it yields CASRVSAGNNSPLHF.